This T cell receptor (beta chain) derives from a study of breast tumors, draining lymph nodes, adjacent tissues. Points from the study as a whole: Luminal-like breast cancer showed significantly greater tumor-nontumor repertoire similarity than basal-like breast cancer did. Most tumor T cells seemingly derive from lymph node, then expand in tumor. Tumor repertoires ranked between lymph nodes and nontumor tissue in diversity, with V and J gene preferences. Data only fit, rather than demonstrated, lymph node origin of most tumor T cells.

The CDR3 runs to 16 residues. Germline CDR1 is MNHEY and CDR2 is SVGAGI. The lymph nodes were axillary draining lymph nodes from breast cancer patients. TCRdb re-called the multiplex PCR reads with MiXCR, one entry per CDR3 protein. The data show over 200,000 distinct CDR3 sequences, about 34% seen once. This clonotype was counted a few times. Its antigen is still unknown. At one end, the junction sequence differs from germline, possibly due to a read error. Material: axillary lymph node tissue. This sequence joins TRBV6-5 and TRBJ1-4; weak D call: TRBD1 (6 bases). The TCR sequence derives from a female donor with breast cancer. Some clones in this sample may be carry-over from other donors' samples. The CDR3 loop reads CAGSYSKGGQDEKLFF. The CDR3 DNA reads TGTGCCGGCAGTTACTCGAAGGGGGGGCAGGATGAAAAACTGTTTTTT.